This T cell receptor beta chain was recovered during a study of cytomegalovirus exposure and HLA in healthy donors listed by TCRdb under 2017. About the investigation overall: An earlier analysis of approximately 590 of the donors reported 250 to 300 Gb of sequence data and more than 90 million unique TCR beta sequences from some 180 million T cells. About 300 gigabases of sequencing data and tens of millions of unique TCR sequences were included in an early release covering around 650 HLA-typed donors. Of the roughly 400 genotyped donors, 70% to 90% were placed in the genetic ancestry cluster associated with self-reported Caucasian donors. The study was designed to test whether signatures of past pathogen exposure could be identified by cataloging public T cell receptors. The study profiled the T cell repertoires of 550 to 700 subjects by immunosequencing and related them to cytomegalovirus serostatus. Besides the first cohort of hundreds of subjects, a separate validation cohort made up of roughly 130 different subjects was used. To predict cytomegalovirus infection status, the study combined high-throughput TCR immunosequencing, statistical association of individual TCRs with disease status, and machine learning. A later analysis re-analyzed previously published TCR beta repertoires from approximately 700 donors and added high-resolution HLA genotyping to study TCR occurrence patterns. In the later analysis, no new phenotypic data were used to find candidate immune exposures; instead, reliance was placed on TCR beta sequences and their occurrence across donors. In an earlier analysis of 587 of the donors, high-throughput TCR beta sequencing was used to judge whether each TCR beta V gene segment behaved as functional or pseudogenic. Donor age, sex, ethnicity and CMV serostatus were compiled together with the repertoire data. Genome-wide SNP genotypes for about 60% of the roughly 700 donors were used in a later genetic analysis, which treated that subset as a discovery cohort. All discovery cohort repertoires had been generated on a single sequencing platform. Both class I and class II loci were covered by HLA typing, at four-digit resolution. Typing coverage varied by locus: about 620-630 donors for A, B, C, DRB1 and DQB1; around 560 for DQA1; over 600 for DPA1; roughly 450 for DPB1. Because of strong linkage in the cohort, roughly five DR-DQ haplotypes were treated as single units for association and clustering. Among roughly 400 genotyped donors of the cohort, an average of roughly 230,000 unique TCR beta nucleotide sequences was sequenced per donor, of which roughly 18% were non-productive.

General conclusions and limits of the study: The sequencing pipeline was judged likely to have produced a cluster of highly shared sequence variants as a technical artifact. Because counts were too low, some 16 rarely observed V segments, including chromosome 9 orphons, were excluded from the earlier analysis of some 540 of the donors. A later genetic analysis reported fewer N-insertions in productive TCRs among donors in an Asian-associated ancestry cluster than the approximately 700-donor mean. The study gave a list of about 160 TCR beta chains associated with cytomegalovirus. V-gene and J-gene trimming of TCR beta chains was associated with a missense DCLRE1C variant in a later genetic analysis, and the association was replicated in an independent cohort. A later analysis associated 17,000 or so TCR beta sequences with specific HLA alleles at a false discovery rate of 0.05. The classifier was reported to diagnose cytomegalovirus status with high specificity and sensitivity in both the original cohort and the validation cohort. The cohort was sequenced for TCR beta chains only, and without alpha or paired-chain data the features that could be detected were limited. Several of the top co-occurrence clusters appeared to be linked to parvovirus B19, influenza, CMV and Epstein-Barr virus, according to a later analysis. CMV serostatus was the only immune exposure information available for the cohort. In an earlier analysis of under 600 of the donors, most TCR beta V segments were observed in productive rearrangements about 87% or about 30% of the time, broadly matching IMGT annotations. A further reported finding was that TCR beta sequences accurately predicted the HLA-A and HLA-B alleles for most subjects in the first cohort. A later analysis found that TCR association rates varied across HLA loci, with DRB1 alleles showing the most associated TCRs and HLA-C alleles the fewest. When HLA alleles, especially DR and DQ, strongly co-occurred, attributing TCR associations to individual alleles was difficult. Some IMGT-functional V segments, including TRBV6-2 and TRBV6-3, could not be distinguished by the 87-base-pair reads and were therefore excluded. Presence/absence analyses assumed roughly uniform sequencing depth across donors, an assumption that may not hold. Three of the identified cytomegalovirus-associated TCR beta chains were confirmed in vitro to be specific for cytomegalovirus antigens. Most TCR sequences were observed very rarely across donors, whereas some public TCRs were present in many individuals. Because HLA typing was missing for some donors at each locus, association tests included only the typed subset. Most CMV-associated TCR beta chains appeared to be HLA-restricted in a later analysis, and the HLA associations seemed to be driven largely by CMV exposure. According to the authors, the approach could potentially be generalized to other disease states and immunological phenotypes. Linkage disequilibrium might explain the correlated functional status among segregating V segments, but an unknown experimental factor could not be excluded. In a later analysis, HLA-associated TCR beta chains were found to be more clonally expanded and to have lower generation probabilities than equally common non-associated chains.

The CDR1 and CDR2 encoded by the germline V gene are SNHLY and FYNNEI. Inclusive of the bounding cysteine and phenylalanine, the CDR3 is 15 residues long. The DNA shown is the 45-base CDR3, in frame from base 1. V and J are truncated by 1 base and 4 bases respectively, leaving an intervening sequence of 11 bases. The cohort consisted of 666 healthy bone marrow donors. All cohort members were sampled while nominally healthy, although unrecorded immune exposures were likely present. The donor was CMV seronegative and belonged to the group of more than 300 seronegative cohort members. A peripheral blood sample was provided by each donor, and peripheral blood mononuclear cells were used for TCR beta sequencing. The Qiagen DNeasy Blood Extraction Kit was used to extract genomic DNA from the blood cell samples. The method was the immunoSEQ multiplex PCR assay. A mixture of 60 forward primers for TCR Vbeta segments and 13 reverse primers for TCR Jbeta segments was used in the multiplex PCR. The CDR3 region of rearranged TCR beta genes was amplified from genomic DNA by a multiplex PCR assay. The amplified TCR beta libraries were sequenced on the Illumina HiSeq System as 87-base-pair reads. Per the original workflow: Across the 670 or so repertoires, a later analysis counted tens of millions of unique TCR beta chains, roughly 11 million of which were shared by at least two donors. Raw reads were error-corrected and collapsed into unique sequences by a nearest-neighbor algorithm in which closely related sequences were merged to remove PCR and sequencing errors. Alignment of CDR3 sequences to IMGT reference sequences was used to assign V, D and J gene segments. For a sequence to be retained, a match of at least six nucleotides was required to both a V gene segment and a J gene segment. Rearrangements were called productive when the CDR3 lacked stop codons and stayed in frame with V and J; all others were non-productive. CDR3 was defined by IMGT convention, running from the second conserved V-encoded cysteine to the conserved J-encoded phenylalanine. The earlier analysis of about 590 of the donors excluded sequences that lacked an unambiguous match to a single V gene segment. An earlier analysis of over 450 of the donors classified V segments as functional when productive rearrangements were above 56.7% and as segregating when the standard deviation between donors was above 5%. To diagnose cytomegalovirus status from the catalog of TCR beta chain sequences, a statistical classification framework was built. In a later analysis, V and J genes were assigned by comparing TCR nucleotide sequences against IMGT/GENE-DB human TR gene sequences. Using the TCRdist pipeline, a later analysis assigned CDR3 sequences along with most-parsimonious VDJ recombination scenarios. In a later analysis, each TCR beta chain was defined by its CDR3 amino acid sequence together with its V-gene family, and reads lacking a unique V-gene family were excluded. To address suspected cross-contamination and a sequencing artifact, a later analysis removed roughly 580 highly shared, low-generation-probability nucleotide sequences. A later analysis calculated a clonal expansion index for each public chain from normalized within-repertoire ranks of inferred template counts. A later analysis computed generation probabilities with a VDJ recombination model fitted to out-of-frame rearrangements, and checked the results against IGoR. In a later analysis, TCR-TCR, TCR-HLA and TCR-CMV co-occurrence was scored with hypergeometric tests, and a repertoire-size bias correction was applied to TCR pairs. To estimate false discovery rates, a later analysis permuted the HLA or CMV assignments 20 times. In a later analysis, co-occurring TCRs were grouped with DBSCAN, and TCRdist sequence similarity was added when clustering was performed within HLA-allele-positive subsets. Repertoires with fewer than 30,000 or more than 120,000 public chains were left out of co-occurrence clustering, as were five repertoires with anomalous nucleotide sharing. This immuneACCESS table, as held by TCRdb, lists in-frame sequences with V and J called but not all clones. Of the missing ones, under half trace to an unresolved V gene in checked studies; the others have no known cause. V and J calls and clone size follow that table, whereas D and trimming were derived from the DNA. The table for this sample lists 85,000 to 100,000 clones; about 82% of them were counted only once. The ten largest clones take up about 7.3% of the sample.

Remarks on this clone: This receptor's antigen is unknown. Base qualities are not at hand, and no much larger clone is one base apart.

The V and J genes are TRBV2 and TRBJ1-5; TRBD1 might be the D gene, on 5 matching bases. Sequenced sample: PBMCs. This sequence originates from a man between 25 and 39 years old in good health and CMV-seronegative. The CDR3 reads CASSEGQAGNQPQHF. The DNA sequence is as follows: TGTGCCAGCAGTGAAGGGCAGGCAGGGAATCAGCCCCAGCATTTT.